This record covers a single TCR beta chain. This CDR3 contains 19 residues. The data stem from a study of blood T cell repertoires in COVID-19. Study-level background: Some COVID-19 samples were acute and others convalescent; all came from the United States, Italy and Spain. Nucleic acid was either cDNA or gDNA, and it came from T cells, B-cell-depleted T cells, or PBMCs.

Original analysis: It was from reference gene primer amplification that nucleated cell counts were estimated. Sequencing used immunoSEQ multiplex PCR; TCRdb keeps in-frame clones, though not all of them. V and J calls and clone size are those listed in that table; D and trimming were worked out from the DNA. The sample shows 29,000 or so clones, under 85% of them seen only once. Source material: peripheral blood. The TCR comes from a woman in her 70s with active or convalescent COVID-19. V is TRBV21-1 and J is TRBJ2-1; the DNA was not compared with TRBD2, the D call given in the table. TRBV21-1 is a pseudogene segment. CDR3 DNA: TGTGCCAGCAGCTCGAGGACGGGAGGGCCGATCGATACCTACAATGAGCAGTTCTTC. Protein: CASSSRTGGPIDTYNEQFF.